This TCR beta chain was recorded in a study of neurological immune-mediated disorders. The V segment lost 3 bases and the J segment 6 bases; nucleotides outside the gene matches: 12. The CDR3 covers 16 residues. Germline V gene data show CDR1 as SGHVS and CDR2 as FNYEAQ. The authors made cDNA by 5'RACE with 10-nucleotide random UMIs. TCRdb re-analysed the 5' RACE reads in MiXCR, keeping a single row per CDR3 protein. The data hold under 90,000 distinct CDR3 sequences, with roughly 10% observed a single time. This clonotype was seen at least ten times. Indicated time point: longitudinal time-point 1 (baseline). The unsorted libraries were produced from 2 million PBMCs held at -80 C.

The chain joins TRBV7-6 to TRBJ1-1, with 8 bases that match TRBD1. The sequence came from a man younger than 40 in good health. Sequencing was performed on PBMCs. The CDR3: CASSLASGRGHAEAFF. CDR3 DNA: TGTGCCAGCAGCTTGGCGTCTGGCAGGGGGCACGCTGAAGCTTTCTTT. The entire variable domain, with the rest obtained from reference TRBV7-6 and TRBJ1-1, is as follows: GAGVSQSPRYKVTKRGQDVALRCDPISGHVSLYWYRQALGQGPEFLTYFNYEAQQDKSGLPNDRFSAERPEGSISTLTIQRTEQRDSAMYRCASSLASGRGHAEAFFGQGTRLTVV.